The clone carrying this T cell receptor beta chain was detected only a few times. Its antigen is undetermined. The data were obtained in a study of human T cells and chemical hapten exposure. What the library attached to individual cDNA molecules were unique molecular identifiers. TCRdb used MiXCR to reprocess the RACE reads, holding one entry per CDR3 protein. The sample holds around 190,000 distinct CDR3 sequences; under 25% are singletons and the top ten take about 7%. This sample's time point: patch test 1, 2 weeks after DPC sensitization. Treatment given: therapeutic diphenylcyclopropenone sensitization with weekly scalp DPC. The CDR3 extends over 13 amino acids. Trimming took off 10 bases at V and 5 bases at J, with 14 bases between the two ends. Germline CDR1 and CDR2: ENHRY and SYGVKD. Whole-study results and caveats: Expanded TCRs formed significantly more large CDR3 similarity clusters than controls.

This receptor was identified in a woman between 45 and 60 years old with alopecia areata. Some clones in this sample may be carry-over from other donors' samples. This sample comprised whole blood, obtained in connection with sensitization to the hapten diphenylcyclopropenone (DPC). The chain couples TRBV10-3 to TRBJ2-2; D gene unclear. In DNA form, the CDR3 reads TGTGCCACCGCCTCGGACCCAACCGGGGAGCTGTTTTTT. Its protein is CATASDPTGELFF.